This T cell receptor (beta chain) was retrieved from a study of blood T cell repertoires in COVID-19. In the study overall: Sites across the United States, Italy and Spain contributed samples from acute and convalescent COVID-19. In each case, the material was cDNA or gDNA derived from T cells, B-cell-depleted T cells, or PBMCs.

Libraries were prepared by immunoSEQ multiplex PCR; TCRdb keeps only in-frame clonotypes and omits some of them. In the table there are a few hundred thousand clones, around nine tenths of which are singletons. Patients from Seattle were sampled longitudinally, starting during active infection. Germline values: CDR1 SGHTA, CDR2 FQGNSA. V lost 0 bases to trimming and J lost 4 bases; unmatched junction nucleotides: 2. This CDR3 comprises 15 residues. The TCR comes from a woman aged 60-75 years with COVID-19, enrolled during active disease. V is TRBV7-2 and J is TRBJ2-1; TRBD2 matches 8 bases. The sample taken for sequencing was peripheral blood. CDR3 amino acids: CASSLATSGYNEQFF. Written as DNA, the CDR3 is TGTGCCAGCAGCTTAGCTACTAGCGGATACAATGAGCAGTTCTTC. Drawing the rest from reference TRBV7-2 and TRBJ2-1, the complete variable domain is GAGVSQSPSNKVTEKGKDVELRCDPISGHTALYWYRQSLGQGLEFLIYFQGNSAPDKSGLPSDRFSAERTGGSVSTLTIQRTQQEDSAVYLCASSLATSGYNEQFFGPGTRLTVL.